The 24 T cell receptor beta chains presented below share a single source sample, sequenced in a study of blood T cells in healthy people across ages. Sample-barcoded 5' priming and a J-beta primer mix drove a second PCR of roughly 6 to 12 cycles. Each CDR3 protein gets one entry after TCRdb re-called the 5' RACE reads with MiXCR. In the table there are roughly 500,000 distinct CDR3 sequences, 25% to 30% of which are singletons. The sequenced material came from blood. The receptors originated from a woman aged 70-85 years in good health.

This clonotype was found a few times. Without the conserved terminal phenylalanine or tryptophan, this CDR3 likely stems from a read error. CDR3 protein: CASSQDYRDTSTDTQYL. CDR3 DNA: TGCGCCAGCAGCCAAGATTATAGGGACACTAGCACAGATACGCAGTATCTT. This chain uses TRBV4-3 with TRBJ2-3; weak D call: TRBD1 (6 bases). The CDR3 contains 17 residues. Between the trimmed V and J ends, which lost 0 bases and 0 bases, there was a span of 13 bases. Per the germline V gene, CDR1 is LGHNA and CDR2 is YSLEER.

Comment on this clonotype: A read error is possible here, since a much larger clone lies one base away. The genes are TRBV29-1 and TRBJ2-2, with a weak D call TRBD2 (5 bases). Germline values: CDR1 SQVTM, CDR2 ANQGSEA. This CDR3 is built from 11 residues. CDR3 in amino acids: CSVEDPGELLF. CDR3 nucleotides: TGCAGCGTTGAAGATCCCGGGGAGCTGCTTTTT.

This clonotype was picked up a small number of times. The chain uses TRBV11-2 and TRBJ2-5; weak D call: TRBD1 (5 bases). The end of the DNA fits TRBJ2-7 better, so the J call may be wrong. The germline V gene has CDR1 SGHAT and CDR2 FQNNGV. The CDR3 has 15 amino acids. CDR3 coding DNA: TGTGCCAGCAGCTTAGTACCAGGGAAGTCCTACGAGCAGTACTTC. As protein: CASSLVPGKSYEQYF.

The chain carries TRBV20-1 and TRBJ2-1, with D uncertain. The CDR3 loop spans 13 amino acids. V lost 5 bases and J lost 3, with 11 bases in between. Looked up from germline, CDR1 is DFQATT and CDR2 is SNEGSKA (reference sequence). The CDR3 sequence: CSAPSVGYNEQFF. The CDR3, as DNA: TGCAGTGCTCCTTCGGTAGGCTACAATGAGCAGTTCTTC.

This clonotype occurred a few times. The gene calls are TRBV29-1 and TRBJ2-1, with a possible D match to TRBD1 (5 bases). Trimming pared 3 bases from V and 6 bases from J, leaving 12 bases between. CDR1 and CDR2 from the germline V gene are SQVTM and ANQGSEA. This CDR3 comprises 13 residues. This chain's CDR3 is CSVDAFQGNEQFF. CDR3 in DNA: TGCAGCGTTGACGCCTTTCAGGGCAATGAGCAGTTCTTC.

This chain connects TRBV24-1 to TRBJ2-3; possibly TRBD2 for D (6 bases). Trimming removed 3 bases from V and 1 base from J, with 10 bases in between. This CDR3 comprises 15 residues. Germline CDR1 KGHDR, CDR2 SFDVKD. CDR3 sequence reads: CATSDRRGGTDTQYF. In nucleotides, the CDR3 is TGTGCCACCAGTGATCGGAGGGGCGGCACAGATACGCAGTATTTT.

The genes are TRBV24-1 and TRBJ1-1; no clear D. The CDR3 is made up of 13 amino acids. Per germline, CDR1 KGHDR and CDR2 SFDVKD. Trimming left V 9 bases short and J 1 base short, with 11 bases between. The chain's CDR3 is CATRNPANTEAFF. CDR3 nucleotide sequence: TGTGCCACCCGGAACCCGGCGAACACTGAAGCTTTCTTT.

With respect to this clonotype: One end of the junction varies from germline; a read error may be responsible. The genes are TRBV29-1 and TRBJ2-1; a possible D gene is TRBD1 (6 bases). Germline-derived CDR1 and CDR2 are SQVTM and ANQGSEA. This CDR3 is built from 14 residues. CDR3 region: CSGEPGGGGYEQFF. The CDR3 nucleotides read TGCAGCGGTGAACCGGGCGGTGGGGGCTATGAGCAGTTCTTC.

CDR3 amino acids: CASSDLRGPNNEQFF. CDR3 bases: TGTGCCAGCAGCGATCTCCGGGGCCCAAACAATGAGCAGTTCTTC. V is TRBV11-2 and J is TRBJ2-1; D could derive from TRBD1 or TRBD2 (5 bases each). Germline CDR1 and CDR2: SGHAT and FQNNGV. The CDR3 extends over 15 amino acids. V shed 5 bases and J shed 5 bases, with 16 bases lying between them.

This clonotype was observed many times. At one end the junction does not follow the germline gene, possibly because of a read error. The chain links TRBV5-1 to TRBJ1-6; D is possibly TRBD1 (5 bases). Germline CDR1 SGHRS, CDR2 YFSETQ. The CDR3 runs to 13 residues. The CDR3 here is CASSLEGNSPLHF. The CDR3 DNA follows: TGTGCCAGCAGCTTAGAGGGGAATTCACCCCTCCACTTT.

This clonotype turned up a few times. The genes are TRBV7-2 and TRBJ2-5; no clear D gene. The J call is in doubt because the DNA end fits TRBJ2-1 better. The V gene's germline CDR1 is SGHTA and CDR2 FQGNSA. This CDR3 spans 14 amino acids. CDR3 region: CASSSQVPGNEQFF. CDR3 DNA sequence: TGTGCCAGCAGCTCCCAGGTCCCAGGCAATGAGCAGTTCTTC.

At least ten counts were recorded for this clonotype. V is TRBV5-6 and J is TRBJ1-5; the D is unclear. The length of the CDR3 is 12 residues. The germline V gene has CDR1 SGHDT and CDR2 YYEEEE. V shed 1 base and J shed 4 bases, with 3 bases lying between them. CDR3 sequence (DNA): TGTGCCAGCAGCTTGAGGAATCAGCCCCAGCATTTT. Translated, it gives CASSLRNQPQHF.

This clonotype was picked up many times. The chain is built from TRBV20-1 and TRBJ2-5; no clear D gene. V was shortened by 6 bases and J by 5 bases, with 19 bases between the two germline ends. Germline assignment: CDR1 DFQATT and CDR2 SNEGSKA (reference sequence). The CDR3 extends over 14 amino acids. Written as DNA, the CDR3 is TGCAGTGCCAGACCGGGCCCCGAGGCGGAGACCCAGTACTTC. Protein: CSARPGPEAETQYF.

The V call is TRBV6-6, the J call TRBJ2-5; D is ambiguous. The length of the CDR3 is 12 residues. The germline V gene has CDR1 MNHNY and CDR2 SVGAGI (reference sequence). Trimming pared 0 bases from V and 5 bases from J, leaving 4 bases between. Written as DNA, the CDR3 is TGTGCCAGCAGTTACTCCCTGGAGACCCAGTACTTC. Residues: CASSYSLETQYF.

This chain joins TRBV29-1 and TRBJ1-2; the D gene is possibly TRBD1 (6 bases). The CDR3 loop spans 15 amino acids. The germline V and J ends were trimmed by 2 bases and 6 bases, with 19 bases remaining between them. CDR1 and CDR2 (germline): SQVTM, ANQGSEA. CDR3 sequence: CSVETGQTVADGYTF. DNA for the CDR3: TGCAGCGTTGAAACGGGACAAACGGTCGCCGATGGCTACACCTTC.

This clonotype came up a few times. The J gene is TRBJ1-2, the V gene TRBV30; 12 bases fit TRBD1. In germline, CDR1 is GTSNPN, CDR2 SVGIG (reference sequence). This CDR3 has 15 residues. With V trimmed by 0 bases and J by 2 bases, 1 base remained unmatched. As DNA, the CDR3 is TGTGCCTGGAGTGTTGGGACAGGGGGCAACTATGGCTACACCTTC. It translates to CAWSVGTGGNYGYTF. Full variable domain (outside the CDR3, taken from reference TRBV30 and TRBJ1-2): SQTIHQWPATLVQPVGSPLSLECTVEGTSNPNLYWYRQAAGRGLQLLFYSVGIGQISSEVPQNLSASRPQDRQFILSSKKLLLSDSGFYLCAWSVGTGGNYGYTFGSGTRLTVV.

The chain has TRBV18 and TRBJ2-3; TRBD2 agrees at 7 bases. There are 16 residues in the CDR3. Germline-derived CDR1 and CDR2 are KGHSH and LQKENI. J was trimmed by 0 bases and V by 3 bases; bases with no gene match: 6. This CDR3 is CASSPGGGGSTDTQYF. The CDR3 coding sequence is TGTGCCAGCTCACCGGGCGGCGGGGGTAGCACAGATACGCAGTATTTT.

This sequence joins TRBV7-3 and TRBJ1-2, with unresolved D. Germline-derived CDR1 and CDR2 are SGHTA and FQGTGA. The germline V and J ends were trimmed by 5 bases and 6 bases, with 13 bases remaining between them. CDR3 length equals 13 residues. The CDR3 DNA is TGTGCCAGCAGCACCGACCCTTCTCATGGCTACACCTTC. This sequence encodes CASSTDPSHGYTF.

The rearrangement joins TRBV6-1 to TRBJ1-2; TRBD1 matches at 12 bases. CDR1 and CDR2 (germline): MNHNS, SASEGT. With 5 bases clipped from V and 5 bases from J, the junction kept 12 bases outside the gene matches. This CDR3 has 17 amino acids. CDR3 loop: CASSRNPGTGGGYGYTF. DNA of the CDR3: TGTGCCAGCAGTCGAAACCCCGGGACAGGGGGCGGGTATGGCTACACCTTC.

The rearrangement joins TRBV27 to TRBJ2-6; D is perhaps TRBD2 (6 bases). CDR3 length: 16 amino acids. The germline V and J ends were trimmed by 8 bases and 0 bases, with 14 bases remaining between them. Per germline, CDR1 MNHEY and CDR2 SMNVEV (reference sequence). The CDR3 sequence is CASLAGLLSGANVLTF. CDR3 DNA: TGTGCCAGCTTGGCGGGACTTCTCTCTGGGGCCAACGTCCTGACTTTC.

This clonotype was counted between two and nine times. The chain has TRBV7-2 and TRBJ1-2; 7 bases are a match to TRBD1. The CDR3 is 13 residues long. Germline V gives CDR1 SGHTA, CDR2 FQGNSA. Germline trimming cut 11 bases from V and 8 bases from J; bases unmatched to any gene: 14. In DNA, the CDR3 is TGTGCCGGCGTAGGAGAGGGGGCAAGGGGCTACACCTTC. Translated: CAGVGEGARGYTF.

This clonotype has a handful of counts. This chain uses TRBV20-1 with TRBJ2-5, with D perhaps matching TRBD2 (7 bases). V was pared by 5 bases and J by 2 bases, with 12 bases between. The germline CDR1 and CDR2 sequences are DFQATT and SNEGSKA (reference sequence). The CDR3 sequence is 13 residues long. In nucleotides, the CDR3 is TGCAGTGCTCCGCGGGGGCTACAAGAGACCCAGTACTTC. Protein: CSAPRGLQETQYF.

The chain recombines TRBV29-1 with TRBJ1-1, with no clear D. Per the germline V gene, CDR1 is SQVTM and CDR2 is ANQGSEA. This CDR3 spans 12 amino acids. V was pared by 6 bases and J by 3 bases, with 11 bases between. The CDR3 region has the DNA TGCAGCGTCCCGGATAGGTACACTGAAGCTTTCTTT. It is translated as CSVPDRYTEAFF.

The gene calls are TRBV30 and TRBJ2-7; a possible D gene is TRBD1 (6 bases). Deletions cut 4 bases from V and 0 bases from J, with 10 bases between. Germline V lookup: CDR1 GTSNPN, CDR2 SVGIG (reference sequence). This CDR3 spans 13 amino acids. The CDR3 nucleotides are TGTGCCTGGATGGTGGACAGCTCCTACGAGCAGTACTTC. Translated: CAWMVDSSYEQYF. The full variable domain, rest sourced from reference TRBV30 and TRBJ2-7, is SQTIHQWPATLVQPVGSPLSLECTVEGTSNPNLYWYRQAAGRGLQLLFYSVGIGQISSEVPQNLSASRPQDRQFILSSKKLLLSDSGFYLCAWMVDSSYEQYFGPGTRLTVT.